This TCR beta chain came from a study of cytomegalovirus exposure and HLA in healthy donors. Background on the study: About 80 million unique TCR sequences came from HLA-typed donors in an early release.

Study-level points and caveats: Association of some 18,000 TCR beta sequences with HLA alleles was found at 0.05 false discovery rate in a later analysis. Across donors, sequencing depth was assumed by presence/absence analyses to be roughly uniform. Versus the approximately 670-donor mean, an Asian-associated ancestry cluster reportedly showed fewer N-insertions in a later analysis.

Germline-derived CDR1 and CDR2 are SGHVS and FQNEAQ. V lost 5 bases to trimming and J lost 3 bases; unmatched junction nucleotides: 2. This CDR3 region has 13 residues. Notes on this clone: Its specificity is unknown. A clone one base away is much larger, so this may be a read error. This sample includes further DNA sequences coding for the same CDR3.

PCR amplification relied on 60 Vbeta primers (plus 13 Jbeta primers). The protocol was immunoSEQ multiplex PCR, while the TCRdb copy is restricted to in-frame clones and leaves out a portion. The table records approximately 61,000 clones, around 78% of them present only once. This clonotype was sampled from a young man in good health and CMV-seropositive. The sample was PBMCs. The chain joins TRBV7-8 to TRBJ1-1; 8 bases are a match to TRBD1. CDR3 bases: TGTGCCAGCAGCCTGACAGGGGACACTGAAGCTTTCTTT. It specifies CASSLTGDTEAFF.